The 15 T cell receptor beta chains in this list originate from one sample, sequenced in a study of read filtering for tumor transcriptome and immune sequencing. Molecular barcoded adaptors covering alpha/delta and beta/gamma chains were used on roughly 400 ng RNA. TCRdb re-called the reads through MiXCR, storing one row per CDR3 protein. The table has about 48,000 distinct CDR3 sequences, about 19% seen once. The sequenced sample consisted of a population of CD138-negative cells sorted from bone marrow. These receptors all come from a donor at least 40 years old with multiple myeloma.

Concerning this clonotype: Just one base apart from a much larger clone, this may be a read error. V is TRBV30 and J is TRBJ1-2; the D is unclear. Germline loops: CDR1 GTSNPN, CDR2 SVGIG (reference sequence). There are 13 residues in the CDR3. CDR3 protein: CAWSNSLNHGYTF. The CDR3 bases are TGTGCCTGGTCAAACAGCCTTAACCATGGCTACACCTTC.

In the case of this clonotype: Just one base apart from a much larger clone, this may be a read error. V gene TRBV2 combines with J gene TRBJ2-7; 10 bases match TRBD2. V dropped 6 bases and J dropped 5; count of bases not matched to a gene: 7. This CDR3 has 14 residues. CDR1 and CDR2 (germline): SNHLY, FYNNEI. The chain's CDR3 is CASSGGTSAHEQYF. CDR3 nucleotide sequence: TGTGCCAGCAGCGGTGGGACTAGCGCCCACGAGCAGTACTTC.

This clonotype is labeled medium-sized. The V call is TRBV11-1, the J call TRBJ2-7, with 7 bases that match TRBD2. The V gene end was trimmed by 4 bases and the J gene end by 6 bases; junction bases not matched to a gene: 12. The CDR3 is 15 residues long. Germline CDR1 and CDR2: SGHAT and FQDESV (reference sequence). As DNA, the CDR3 is TGTGCCAGCAGCTGGGCGGGGGATGCTACGGTCGAGCAGTACTTC. Translation: CASSWAGDATVEQYF.

This clonotype was detected many times. This chain uses TRBV7-2 with TRBJ2-7; TRBD2 might be the D (7 bases). Germline V gene sequence: CDR1 SGHTA, CDR2 FQGNSA. This CDR3 region has 13 residues. V was clipped by 7 bases and J by 6 bases, with 16 bases between them. The CDR3 spells CASIQGRGGEQYF. CDR3 sequence (DNA): TGTGCCAGCATCCAGGGGAGGGGAGGCGAGCAGTACTTC.

This clonotype was observed at least ten times. This sequence joins TRBV20-1 and TRBJ2-5; D is perhaps TRBD1 (6 bases). The CDR3 has 15 residues. Trimming left V 6 bases short and J 2 bases short, with 19 bases between. Per germline, CDR1 DFQATT and CDR2 SNEGSKA (reference sequence). CDR3 loop: CSATLGQPRQETQYF. CDR3 sequence (DNA): TGCAGTGCAACCTTAGGACAGCCACGTCAAGAGACCCAGTACTTC.

This clonotype is labeled as medium-sized (0.01 to 0.1%). The chain employs TRBV9 and TRBJ2-2, with 9 bases fitting TRBD2. The V gene end was trimmed by 3 bases and the J gene end by 6 bases; junction bases not matched to a gene: 6. The CDR3 length is 15 residues. CDR1 is SGDLS and CDR2 is YYNGEE in the germline V gene. The CDR3 nucleotides read TGTGCCAGCAGCGAAGGGACTAGCAAGGCCGGGGAGCTGTTTTTT. Amino acid sequence: CASSEGTSKAGELFF.

This clonotype came up many times. This rearrangement joins TRBV2 to TRBJ1-1; no definite D call. Looked up from germline, CDR1 is SNHLY and CDR2 is FYNNEI. The CDR3 spans 13 residues. Trimming removed 4 bases from V and 3 bases from J, with 9 bases in between. CDR3: CASSGQTYTEAFF. CDR3 bases: TGTGCCAGCAGTGGGCAGACCTACACTGAAGCTTTCTTT.

This clonotype occurred many times. V usage is TRBV7-9 and J usage is TRBJ2-1; no definite D call. Trimming took off 7 bases at V and 0 bases at J, with 7 bases between the two ends. This CDR3 comprises 13 residues. Germline V gives CDR1 SEHNR, CDR2 FQNEAQ (reference sequence). The CDR3 nucleotides read TGTGCCAGCACCTCCAGCTCCTACAATGAGCAGTTCTTC. Residues: CASTSSSYNEQFF.

As to this clonotype: Since a much larger clone is just one base distant, this may be a read error. The gene calls are TRBV5-6 and TRBJ2-3; D remains unclear. Germline lookup yields CDR1 SGHDT and CDR2 YYEEEE. V lost 1 base, J lost 1 base, and 10 bases lay in between. The CDR3 loop spans 15 amino acids. CDR3 bases: TGTGCCAGCAGCTTGATAACAGAAGGCACAGATACGCAGTATTTT. It specifies CASSLITEGTDTQYF.

Comments on this clonotype: A far bigger clonotype differs at one base, so this is likely a read error. The chain has TRBV12-3 or TRBV12-4 and TRBJ2-1; tentative D call: TRBD2 (6 bases). CDR3 size: 15 residues. This CDR3 is CASKPPSRDDNELFF. As DNA, the CDR3 is TGTGCCAGCAAACCCCCTTCGCGGGATGACAATGAGCTGTTCTTC.

This clonotype was seen repeatedly, ten times or more. The J gene is TRBJ2-5, the V gene TRBV4-1; D not certain. With 0 bases removed from V and 4 bases from J, the gap between germline ends came to 12 bases. From germline, CDR1 is MGHRA and CDR2 YSYEKL. The CDR3 is 15 residues long. The CDR3 nucleotides are TGCGCCAGCAGCCAAGACGGAGTGATTGGAGAGACCCAGTACTTC. Protein sequence: CASSQDGVIGETQYF.

This clonotype was recorded at least ten times. This chain connects TRBV5-1 to TRBJ2-1; D assignment may be TRBD1 or TRBD2 (6 bases each). The CDR3 runs to 14 residues. V was trimmed by 3 bases and J by 4 bases, leaving 11 bases between them. Germline lookup yields CDR1 SGHRS and CDR2 YFSETQ. The CDR3 DNA sequence: TGCGCCAGCAGCTCAGGGGACTGGTACAATGAGCAGTTCTTC. It codes for CASSSGDWYNEQFF.

The rearrangement uses TRBV11-3 and TRBJ1-1, with D uncertain. Germline CDR1 and CDR2: SGHNT and YENEEA. The CDR3 totals 14 residues. Trimming shortened V by 4 bases and J by 5 bases, and 14 bases separated the two germline ends. CDR3 region: CASSSQSVGTEAFF. The CDR3 DNA follows: TGTGCCAGCAGCTCCCAGTCGGTAGGAACTGAAGCTTTCTTT. Full variable domain (outside the CDR3, taken from reference TRBV11-3 and TRBJ1-1): EAGVVQSPRYKIIEKKQPVAFWCNPISGHNTLYWYLQNLGQGPELLIRYENEEAVDDSQLPKDRFSAERLKGVDSTLKIQPAELGDSAVYLCASSSQSVGTEAFFGQGTRLTVV.

This clonotype has ten or more counts. Germline and junction disagree at one end, which may indicate a read error. This rearrangement joins TRBV11-2 to TRBJ1-4; 12 bases fit TRBD1. The germline V gene has CDR1 SGHAT and CDR2 FQNNGV. The CDR3 is 18 amino acids. This chain's CDR3 is CASSLRAGQGATSSRLYF. DNA of the CDR3: TGTGCCAGCAGCCTTAGAGCGGGACAGGGGGCAACGAGTTCAAGGCTGTATTTT.

This clonotype occurred many times. This chain uses TRBV29-1 with TRBJ2-6; 9 bases align to TRBD1. Germline lookup yields CDR1 SQVTM and CDR2 ANQGSEA. V dropped 0 bases and J dropped 0; count of bases not matched to a gene: 6. The CDR3 loop spans 18 amino acids. Written as DNA, the CDR3 is TGCAGCGTTGAAGATCGCGGGACAGGGCGCTCTGGGGCCAACGTCCTGACTTTC. Protein sequence: CSVEDRGTGRSGANVLTF.